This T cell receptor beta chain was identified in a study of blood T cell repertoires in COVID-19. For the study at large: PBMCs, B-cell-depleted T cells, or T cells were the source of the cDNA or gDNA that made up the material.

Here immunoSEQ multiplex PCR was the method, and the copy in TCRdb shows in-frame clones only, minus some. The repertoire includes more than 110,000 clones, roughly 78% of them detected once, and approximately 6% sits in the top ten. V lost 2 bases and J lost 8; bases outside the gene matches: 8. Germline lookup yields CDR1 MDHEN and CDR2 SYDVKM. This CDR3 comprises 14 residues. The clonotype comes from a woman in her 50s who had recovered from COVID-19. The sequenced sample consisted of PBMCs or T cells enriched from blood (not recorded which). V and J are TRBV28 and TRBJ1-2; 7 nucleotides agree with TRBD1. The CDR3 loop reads CASSLDRDRKGYTF. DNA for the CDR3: TGTGCCAGCAGTTTAGACAGGGATCGAAAGGGCTACACCTTC.